The source of this TCR beta chain is a study of human T cells and chemical hapten exposure. Study in general: Patch tests applied 0.01% DPC to the upper back, read at 6 days. TCR yields per sample varied mostly from small pooled library volume differences.

Each cDNA molecule in the library carried unique molecular identifiers. TCRdb called the RACE reads again in MiXCR, with one record for every CDR3 protein. The sample holds around 50,000 distinct CDR3 sequences, 7.5% to 10% seen once. Notes on the study in general: Healthy individuals' immune responses may differ from those of donors, who had alopecia.

The ends were cut back, 1 base at V and 2 bases at J, with 13 bases in the middle. The CDR3 loop spans 16 amino acids. Germline V gene lookup returns CDR1 LGHDT and CDR2 YNNKEL (reference sequence). Time point given: patch test 1, 2 weeks after DPC sensitization. The treatment: therapeutic diphenylcyclopropenone sensitization with weekly scalp DPC. Points on this clonotype: The antigen is unknown.

Sequencing was performed on whole blood, taken in connection with sensitization to the hapten diphenylcyclopropenone (DPC). This rearrangement joins TRBV3-1 to TRBJ2-3; a weak D match, TRBD1 (5 bases). The clonotype originates from a woman aged 40 to 55 with alopecia areata. Some clones in this sample may be carry-over from other donors' samples. The DNA for the CDR3 is TGTGCCAGCAGCCAAGCTCCTCTGGGGCTCACAGATACGCAGTATTTT. It codes for CASSQAPLGLTDTQYF.